A selection of T cell receptor beta chains follows, all from one sample in a study of shared clonotypes between healthy human individuals. Here immunoSEQ multiplex PCR was the method, and the copy in TCRdb shows in-frame clones only, minus some. The sample holds roughly 770,000 clones, approximately 96% seen once. Sequencing was performed on naive CD8+ T cells sorted from blood. Every receptor here comes from a man younger than 45 in good health. Each CDR3 is given with its conserved first and last residue. Each record gives: J gene, V gene, D gene, clone size, CDR3 protein, CDR3 DNA. D genes are given only for firm matches. Not all rows give a size; the values are once, few, many and, for expanded clones, a class.

>TRBJ1-2|TRBV27|-|-
CASRPYDLNVAGYTF
TGTGCCAGCAGGCCTTACGACCTTAATGTGGCGGGCTACACCTTC
>TRBJ1-2|TRBV7-9|-|-
CASSLDINPYGYTF
TGTGCCAGCAGCTTAGACATCAATCCCTATGGCTACACCTTC
>TRBJ2-3|TRBV7-8|TRBD2|-
CATRGTSGRAGTDTQYF
TGTGCTACTAGAGGGACTAGCGGGAGGGCCGGGACAGATACGCAGTATTTT
>TRBJ2-3|TRBV12-2|-|-
CASRDGTSVATQYF
TGTGCAAGTCGCGACGGGACTAGCGTGGCTACGCAGTATTTT
>TRBJ2-7|TRBV7-9|-|-
CASSLGRTYEQYF
TGTGCCAGCAGCTTAGGGCGTACCTACGAGCAGTACTTC
>TRBJ2-7|TRBV2|-|once
CASVGSFYEQYF
TGTGCCAGTGTAGGTTCGTTTTACGAGCAGTACTTC
>TRBJ2-1|TRBV4-1|TRBD2|-
CASSQVSGTQDNEQFF
TGCGCCAGCAGCCAAGTTAGCGGGACCCAGGACAATGAGCAGTTCTTC
>TRBJ1-2|TRBV5-1|TRBD1|once
CASNVGDSGTYGYTF
TGCGCCAGCAACGTCGGGGACAGCGGTACTTATGGCTACACCTTC
>TRBJ2-3|TRBV19|-|-
CASTLAAGGTDTQYF
TGTGCCAGCACATTAGCGGCCGGAGGTACAGATACGCAGTATTTT
>TRBJ1-4|TRBV28|-|once
CASSSAESTNEKLFF
TGTGCCAGCAGTTCCGCTGAATCAACTAATGAAAAACTGTTTTTT
>TRBJ2-1|TRBV7-9|-|few
CASSTPRRVSDEQFF
TGTGCCAGCAGCACCCCTAGGAGGGTGAGCGATGAGCAGTTCTTC
>TRBJ1-5|TRBV9|-|-
CASSPSGTHQPQHF
TGTGCCAGCAGCCCATCAGGGACCCATCAGCCCCAGCATTTT
>TRBJ2-2|TRBV29-1|-|-
CSVEDIWKNTGELFF
TGCAGCGTTGAGGACATATGGAAGAACACCGGGGAGCTGTTTTTT
>TRBJ2-2|TRBV18|-|-
CASSPRDSFSNTGELFF
TGTGCCAGCTCGCCGCGCGATAGCTTTTCGAACACCGGGGAGCTGTTTTTT
>TRBJ1-1|TRBV19|-|-
CASNRDANTEAFF
TGTGCCAGTAACAGGGACGCGAACACTGAAGCTTTCTTT
>TRBJ2-2|TRBV12-2|-|-
CASRWIWGLFF
TGTGCAAGTCGCTGGATATGGGGACTGTTTTTT
>TRBJ1-5|TRBV4-1|TRBD1|-
CASSVRDRGGQPQHF
TGCGCCAGCAGCGTCCGGGACAGGGGAGGTCAGCCCCAGCATTTT
>TRBJ2-7|TRBV5-6|-|-
CASSLGWGSSEQYF
TGTGCCAGCAGCTTGGGGTGGGGGTCGTCCGAGCAGTACTTC
>TRBJ2-5|TRBV7-9|-|-
CASRKDFQDTQYF
TGTGCCAGCAGGAAGGACTTTCAAGACACCCAGTACTTC
>TRBJ2-2|TRBV5-6|-|-
CASSFGNTGELFF
TGTGCCAGCAGCTTTGGAAACACCGGGGAGCTGTTTTTT
>TRBJ2-7|TRBV15|-|-
CATSSGRQGPYEQYF
TGTGCCACCAGCAGTGGCCGGCAGGGACCCTACGAGCAGTACTTC
>TRBJ2-7|TRBV27|TRBD2|-
CASSLASGPPYEQYF
TGTGCCAGCAGTTTAGCTAGCGGGCCTCCCTACGAGCAGTACTTC
>TRBJ1-5|TRBV13|-|once
CASSLGRGKQPQHF
TGTGCCAGCAGCTTAGGCAGGGGCAAACAGCCCCAGCATTTT